Listed below are T cell receptor beta chains from one sample, sequenced in a study of T cell responses to AZD1222 COVID-19 vaccine. Measured with immunoSEQ multiplex PCR; TCRdb has only the in-frame clones, and not every one. The sample has 120,000 or so clones; about 92% are singletons. This specimen was peripheral blood, taken on day 0 of AZD1222 vaccination. The receptor source for this set is an adult in good health. The conserved cysteine and the conserved F or W are not part of the CDR3 here. A D gene is named only where the DNA matches it firmly.

D gene	J gene	V gene	CDR3 protein
NA	TRBJ1-1	TRBV9	ASTPGGGTLMNTEAF
NA	TRBJ1-2	TRBV27	ASRAFYGYT
NA	TRBJ2-5	TRBV7-2	ASSPQARETQY
NA	TRBJ1-1	TRBV6-5	ASRSWDTEAF
NA	TRBJ2-2	TRBV29-1	SVGGLVSGELF
NA	TRBJ1-2	TRBV19	ASRGLSYGYT
TRBD1	TRBJ1-1	TRBV6-5	ASSTQGAGTEAF
NA	TRBJ1-2	TRBV12-3/TRBV12-4	ASSRRIYGYT
TRBD1	TRBJ2-3	TRBV5-1	ASSLGTGLGDTQY
NA	TRBJ1-2	TRBV12-3/TRBV12-4	ASSLTDNYGYT
TRBD2	TRBJ2-3	TRBV4-1	ASSQGWASGSEGDTQY
NA	TRBJ1-6	TRBV4-3	ASSQGQLGGGLSPLH
NA	TRBJ2-6	TRBV9	ASSAAILSGANVLT
NA	TRBJ1-6	TRBV6-5	ASRGSLLYSPLH
NA	TRBJ1-2	TRBV5-8	ASSLGGSSYGYT
NA	TRBJ2-7	TRBV7-8	ASSRAVWAPMEQY
NA	TRBJ2-1	TRBV28	ASTPDSYNEQF